This TCR beta chain is from a study of blood T cell repertoires in COVID-19. Study information: Sites in the United States, Italy and Spain provided acute and convalescent COVID-19 samples. The analysed material was cDNA or gDNA that came from T cells, B-cell-depleted T cells, or PBMCs.

The CDR3 is 15 residues long. Between the trimmed V and J ends, which lost 0 bases and 0 bases, there was a span of 8 bases. CDR1 and CDR2 from the germline V gene are LGHDT and YNNKEL (reference sequence). Per the original data handling: Cell counts per sample came from amplifying reference gene primers. Profiling relied on immunoSEQ multiplex PCR, and the TCRdb table lists in-frame clones only, not all of them. V, J and clone size are taken as reported in that table, and D and trimming were inferred from the DNA itself. The data hold under 200,000 clones, with about 89% observed a single time. The rearrangement links TRBV3-1 (or the pseudogene TRBV3-2) to TRBJ1-1; D is unclear. The sequenced material came from peripheral blood. The clonotype was recovered from a man aged 35-49 years with active or convalescent COVID-19. CDR3 protein: CASSQDRVMNTEAFF. CDR3 DNA sequence: TGTGCCAGCAGCCAAGATAGAGTCATGAACACTGAAGCTTTCTTT.